This T cell receptor beta chain was found in a study of blood T cell repertoires in COVID-19. Enrollment of patients from Seattle took place during active infection, with longitudinal follow-up. In the authors' methods: Nucleated cell number was recorded as an estimate derived from reference gene primer amplification. Profiled with immunoSEQ multiplex PCR; TCRdb holds only in-frame clones, not every one. V and J calls plus clone size are reproduced from that table; the DNA served to infer D and trimming. The repertoire holds about 68,000 clones, with approximately 93% as singletons. V lost 4 bases and J lost 2; bases outside the gene matches: 2. CDR1 and CDR2 (germline): LGHDT, YNNKEL (reference sequence). The CDR3 has 15 amino acids.

The sequence was obtained from a man in his fifties with COVID-19, enrolled during active disease. Sequenced: peripheral blood. The chain links TRBV3-1 (or the pseudogene TRBV3-2) to TRBJ2-6, with 7 bases matching TRBD1. The CDR3 sequence: CASSLQGPGANVLTF. Here the CDR3 DNA reads TGTGCCAGCAGCCTACAGGGGCCTGGGGCCAACGTCCTGACTTTC.